This is a list of T cell receptor beta chains from one sample in a study of CD8 T cells in cerebrospinal fluid in Alzheimer's disease. Using the 10x single-cell sequencing reads, TCRdb records one entry per CDR3 protein without DNA. The sample table includes about 1,100 distinct CDR3 sequences. The sequenced material came from cerebrospinal fluid. The receptor source for this set is a human donor with mild cognitive impairment. The CDR3 runs from the conserved cysteine through the conserved F or W. Each record gives: J gene, V gene, clone size, CDR3 protein. Some rows mark clone size as missing; the rest say once, few, many or name a class of expanded clone.

J gene: TRBJ2-3
V gene: TRBV7-9
clone size: medium-sized
CDR3 protein: CASSYVPGLAGTPLQYF

J gene: TRBJ1-5
V gene: TRBV6-2/TRBV6-3
clone size: medium-sized
CDR3 protein: CASSYVGGLNQPQHF

J gene: TRBJ2-7
V gene: TRBV14
clone size: medium-sized
CDR3 protein: CASANVRGEGSYEQYF

J gene: TRBJ2-1
V gene: TRBV5-8
clone size: medium-sized
CDR3 protein: CASSAGTGAVNEQFF

J gene: TRBJ1-1
V gene: TRBV30
clone size: medium-sized
CDR3 protein: CALEFRGLSAFF

J gene: TRBJ2-4
V gene: TRBV30
clone size: medium-sized
CDR3 protein: CAWSVQGGQNIQYF

J gene: TRBJ2-7
V gene: TRBV2
clone size: medium-sized
CDR3 protein: CASSFPQAGDPYEQYF

J gene: TRBJ1-4
V gene: TRBV28
clone size: .
CDR3 protein: CASSLPGDSKKLFF

J gene: TRBJ2-7
V gene: TRBV19
clone size: medium-sized
CDR3 protein: CASSIDIEPTYEQYF

J gene: TRBJ1-3
V gene: TRBV16
clone size: medium-sized
CDR3 protein: CASSQFQPGVSGNTIYF

J gene: TRBJ2-1
V gene: TRBV7-8
clone size: medium-sized
CDR3 protein: CASSEGGEDNEQFF

J gene: TRBJ1-5
V gene: TRBV30
clone size: medium-sized
CDR3 protein: CAWSKKTPGPQPQHF

J gene: TRBJ1-1
V gene: TRBV20-1
clone size: large
CDR3 protein: CSARPGGVVTEAFF

J gene: TRBJ1-1
V gene: TRBV4-3
clone size: large
CDR3 protein: CASSRDVRGSTEAFF

J gene: TRBJ1-2
V gene: TRBV12-3/TRBV12-4
clone size: medium-sized
CDR3 protein: CASSLGLPNYGYTF

J gene: TRBJ1-1
V gene: TRBV7-8
clone size: medium-sized
CDR3 protein: CASSVTQGDNTEAFF